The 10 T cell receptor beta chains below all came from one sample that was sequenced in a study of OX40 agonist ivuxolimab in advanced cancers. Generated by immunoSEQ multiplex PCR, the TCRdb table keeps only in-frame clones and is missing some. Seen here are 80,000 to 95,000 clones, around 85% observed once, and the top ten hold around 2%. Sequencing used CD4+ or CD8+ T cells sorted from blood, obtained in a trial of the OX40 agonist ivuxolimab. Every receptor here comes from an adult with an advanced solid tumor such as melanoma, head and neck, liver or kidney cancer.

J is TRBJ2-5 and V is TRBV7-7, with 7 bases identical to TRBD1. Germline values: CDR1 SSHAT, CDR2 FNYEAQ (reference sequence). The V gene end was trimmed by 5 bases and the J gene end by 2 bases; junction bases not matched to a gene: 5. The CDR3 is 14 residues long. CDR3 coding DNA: TGTGCCAGCAGCCCGGGGACAGAACAAGAGACCCAGTACTTC. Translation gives CASSPGTEQETQYF.

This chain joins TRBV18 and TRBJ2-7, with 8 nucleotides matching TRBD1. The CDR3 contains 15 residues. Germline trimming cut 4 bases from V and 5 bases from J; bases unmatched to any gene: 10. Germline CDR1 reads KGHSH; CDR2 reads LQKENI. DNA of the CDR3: TGTGCCAGCTCACAGGACAGGGACCTTGGAAACGAGCAGTACTTC. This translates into CASSQDRDLGNEQYF.

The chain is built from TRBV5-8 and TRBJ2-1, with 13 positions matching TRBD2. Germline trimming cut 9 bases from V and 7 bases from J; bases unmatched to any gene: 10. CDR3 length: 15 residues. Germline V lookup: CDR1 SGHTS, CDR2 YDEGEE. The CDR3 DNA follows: TGTGCCACCCCGGGACTAGCGGGGCATTTGAATGAGCAGTTCTTC. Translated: CATPGLAGHLNEQFF.

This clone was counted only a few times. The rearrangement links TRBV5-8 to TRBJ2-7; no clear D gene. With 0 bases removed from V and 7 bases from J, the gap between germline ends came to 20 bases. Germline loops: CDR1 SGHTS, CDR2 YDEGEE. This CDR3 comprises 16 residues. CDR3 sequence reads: CASSLAIGAIFKEQYF. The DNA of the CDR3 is TGTGCCAGCAGCTTGGCCATCGGAGCGATATTTAAAGAGCAGTACTTC.

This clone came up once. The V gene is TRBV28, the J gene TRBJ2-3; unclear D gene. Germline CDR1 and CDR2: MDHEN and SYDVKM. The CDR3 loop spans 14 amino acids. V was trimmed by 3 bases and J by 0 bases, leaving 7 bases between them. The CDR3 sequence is CASSFDPSTDTQYF. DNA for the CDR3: TGTGCCAGCAGTTTTGACCCTAGCACAGATACGCAGTATTTT.

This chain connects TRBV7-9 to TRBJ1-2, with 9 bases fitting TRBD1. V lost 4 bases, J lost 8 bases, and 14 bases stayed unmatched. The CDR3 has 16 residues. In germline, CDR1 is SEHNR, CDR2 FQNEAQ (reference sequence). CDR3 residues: CASSWGGGQGLAGYTF. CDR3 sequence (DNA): TGTGCCAGCAGCTGGGGAGGCGGACAGGGGCTGGCGGGCTACACCTTC.

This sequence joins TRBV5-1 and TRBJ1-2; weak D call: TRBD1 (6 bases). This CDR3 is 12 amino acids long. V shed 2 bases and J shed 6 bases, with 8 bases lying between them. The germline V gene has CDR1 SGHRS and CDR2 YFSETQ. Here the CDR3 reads CASSFSGDGYTF. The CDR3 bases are TGCGCCAGCAGCTTCTCAGGGGATGGCTACACCTTC.

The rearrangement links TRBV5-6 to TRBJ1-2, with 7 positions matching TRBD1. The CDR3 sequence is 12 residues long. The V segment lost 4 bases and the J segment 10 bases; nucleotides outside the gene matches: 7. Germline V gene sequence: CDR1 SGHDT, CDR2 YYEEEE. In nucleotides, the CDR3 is TGTGCCAGCAGCCGACGGGACAGTTCCTACACCTTC. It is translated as CASSRRDSSYTF.

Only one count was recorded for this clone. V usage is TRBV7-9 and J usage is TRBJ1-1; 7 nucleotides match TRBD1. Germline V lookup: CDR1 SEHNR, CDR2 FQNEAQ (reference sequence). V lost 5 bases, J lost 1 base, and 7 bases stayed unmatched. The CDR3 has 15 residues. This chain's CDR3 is CASSRTGASNTEAFF. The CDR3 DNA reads TGTGCCAGCAGCCGCACAGGGGCTTCGAACACTGAAGCTTTCTTT.

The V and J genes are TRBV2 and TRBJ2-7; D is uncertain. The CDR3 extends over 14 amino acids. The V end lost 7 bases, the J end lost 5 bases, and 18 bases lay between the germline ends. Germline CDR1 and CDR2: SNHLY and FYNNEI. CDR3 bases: TGTGCCAGCAATTTATCCGGGTTGAGGAACGAGCAGTACTTC. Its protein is CASNLSGLRNEQYF.